The next 17 T cell receptor beta chains were all read from a single sample in a study of shared clonotypes between healthy human individuals. Naive CD8 cells lacked CD45RO and underwent positive selection for CCR7, leaving out terminally differentiated effector memory CD45RA+ cells. TCRdb keeps only in-frame clones here, not all; method: immunoSEQ multiplex PCR. The sample includes about 2.2 million clones, 93% of them seen just once. The sequencing input was naive CD8+ T cells from PBMCs. These receptor sequences come from a man aged 18 to 29 in good health. Some clones in this sample may be carry-over from other donors' samples.

The chain has TRBV10-3 and TRBJ1-6; 8 bases align to TRBD1. CDR1 ENHRY and CDR2 SYGVKD come from the germline V gene. The ends lost 10 bases at V and 8 bases at J; junction bases unmatched: 7. CDR3 length equals 13 residues. In DNA, the CDR3 is TGTGCCAGCTGGACAGGGTTGGATTCACCCCTCCACTTT. Protein product: CASWTGLDSPLHF.

For the CDR3, the DNA is TGTGCCAGCAGTTATCTCCGGGACAGGGGCTTTTATGGCTACACCTTC. It translates to CASSYLRDRGFYGYTF. The chain carries TRBV7-8 and TRBJ1-2; TRBD1 matches at 10 bases. V trimming: 6 bases; J trimming: 5 bases; junction bases outside the gene matches: 12. Germline loops: CDR1 SGHVS, CDR2 FQNEAQ. The CDR3 consists of 16 residues. The full variable domain, in which reference TRBV7-8 and TRBJ1-2 provide the parts outside the CDR3, is GAGVSQSPRYKVAKRGQDVALRCDPISGHVSLFWYQQALGQGPEFLTYFQNEAQLDKSGLPSDRFFAERPEGSVSTLKIQRTQQEDSAVYLCASSYLRDRGFYGYTFGSGTRLTVV.

Comment on this clone: Other DNA sequences of this sample code for an identical CDR3. V and J are TRBV5-6 and TRBJ2-5; no clear D gene. The germline gives CDR1 SGHDT, CDR2 YYEEEE. The CDR3 is 13 residues long. The V gene lost 0 bases and the J gene lost 5 bases, with 8 bases spanning the gap. This CDR3 reads CASSLGRVETQYF. DNA of the CDR3: TGTGCCAGCAGCTTGGGACGGGTCGAGACCCAGTACTTC.

The chain uses TRBV7-9 and TRBJ1-2; D call uncertain. The V gene lost 3 bases and the J gene lost 4 bases, with 18 bases spanning the gap. CDR3 length: 16 amino acids. From germline, CDR1 is SEHNR and CDR2 FQNEAQ (reference sequence). The CDR3 protein is CASSFNSEPSGYGYTF. CDR3 DNA: TGTGCCAGCAGCTTCAACTCTGAACCATCCGGCTATGGCTACACCTTC.

Remarks on this clone: The same CDR3 is also encoded by other DNA sequences in this sample. The chain is built from TRBV19 and TRBJ2-7, with D hard to call. CDR3 length equals 13 residues. V was cut by 2 bases and J by 2 bases, with 7 bases left in between. Germline CDR1 is LNHDA and CDR2 is SQIVND (reference sequence). Here the CDR3 DNA reads TGTGCCAGTAGTATAACCGGAACCTACGAGCAGTACTTC. Amino acid sequence: CASSITGTYEQYF.

The chain combines TRBV30 with TRBJ2-3, with unresolved D. Germline values: CDR1 GTSNPN, CDR2 SVGIG (reference sequence). This CDR3 is built from 15 residues. V was shortened by 0 bases and J by 0 bases, with 10 bases between the two germline ends. This CDR3 reads CAWSVRVSSTDTQYF. For the CDR3, the DNA is TGTGCCTGGAGTGTAAGGGTTTCCAGCACAGATACGCAGTATTTT.

V is TRBV6-6 and J is TRBJ2-3; D may match TRBD1 or TRBD2 (5 bases each). V was clipped by 2 bases and J by 0 bases, with 9 bases between them. The germline V gene has CDR1 MNHNY and CDR2 SVGAGI (reference sequence). The CDR3 runs to 15 residues. The CDR3 protein is CASSYGGRSTDTQYF. The CDR3 bases are TGTGCCAGCAGTTACGGGGGTCGGAGCACAGATACGCAGTATTTT.

This clone turned up a few times. V gene TRBV11-2 combines with J gene TRBJ1-1, with TRBD1 as a possible D gene (6 bases). Germline V gene lookup returns CDR1 SGHAT and CDR2 FQNNGV. The ends were cut back, 5 bases at V and 4 bases at J, with 17 bases in the middle. This CDR3 spans 15 amino acids. The chain's CDR3 is CASSPGVGRGTEAFF. In nucleotides, the CDR3 is TGTGCCAGCAGCCCAGGGGTTGGGCGTGGCACTGAAGCTTTCTTT.

Concerning this clone itself: Other DNA sequences of this sample code for an identical CDR3. The CDR3 sequence: CASSLGPNEKLFF. DNA for the CDR3: TGCGCCAGCAGCTTGGGACCCAATGAAAAACTGTTTTTT. The genes are TRBV5-1 and TRBJ1-4; the D is unclear. The V gene lost 0 bases and the J gene lost 5 bases, with 5 bases spanning the gap. This CDR3 spans 13 amino acids. The V gene's germline CDR1 is SGHRS and CDR2 YFSETQ.

This clone was found once. This sequence joins TRBV28 and TRBJ2-7; 7 nucleotides agree with TRBD2. J lost 1 base, V lost 2 bases, and 2 bases had no gene match. This CDR3 spans 14 amino acids. Germline V CDR1 and CDR2: MDHEN, SYDVKM. The CDR3 bases are TGTGCCAGCAGTTTACAGCGGGGTTCCTACGAGCAGTACTTC. This codes for CASSLQRGSYEQYF.

The chain is built from TRBV28 and TRBJ2-2, with D perhaps matching TRBD1 (5 bases). The V gene's germline CDR1 is MDHEN and CDR2 SYDVKM. V lost 6 bases and J lost 0, with 11 bases in between. This CDR3 has 15 residues. CDR3 sequence (DNA): TGTGCCAGCAGGTCCAGGGTCCCGAACACCGGGGAGCTGTTTTTT. Protein sequence: CASRSRVPNTGELFF.

The V gene is TRBV10-3, the J gene TRBJ1-1; a possible D gene is TRBD1 (6 bases). V gave up 1 base and J gave up 1 base, with 10 bases separating them. The CDR3 runs to 15 residues. CDR1 and CDR2 (germline): ENHRY, SYGVKD. This CDR3 reads CAISEWAGENTEAFF. Written as DNA, the CDR3 is TGTGCCATCAGTGAGTGGGCAGGGGAGAACACTGAAGCTTTCTTT.

The chain couples TRBV11-3 to TRBJ1-1; 7 positions agree with TRBD1. V lost 4 bases and J lost 3; bases outside the gene matches: 5. Germline CDR1 SGHNT, CDR2 YENEEA. The length of the CDR3 is 14 residues. CDR3 DNA sequence: TGTGCCAGCAGCTACAGGGGAGAGGACACTGAAGCTTTCTTT. Its protein is CASSYRGEDTEAFF.

The chain links TRBV7-2 to TRBJ2-2, with 8 bases identical to TRBD2. CDR1 SGHTA and CDR2 FQGNSA come from the germline V gene. This CDR3 has 17 residues. Trimming at V came to 4 bases and at J to 0 bases, leaving 7 bases not matched to a gene. Here the CDR3 DNA reads TGTGCCAGCAGCTGGGGTTATAGCGGGGCGAACACCGGGGAGCTGTTTTTT. It yields the protein CASSWGYSGANTGELFF.

Regarding this clone: The CDR3 does not end in the conserved phenylalanine or tryptophan, so this is likely a read error. The limits of the CDR3 on the DNA are not certain, so only TCRdb's listed CDR3 is given. This sequence joins TRBV27 and TRBJ1-1. The CDR3 has 9 amino acids, counting both end residues. Germline V CDR1 and CDR2: MNHEY, SMNVEV (reference sequence). CDR3 amino acids: CASIPRGGI.

The chain has TRBV29-1 and TRBJ2-7; no reliable D call. The CDR3 consists of 12 residues. V was pared by 3 bases and J by 2 bases, with 8 bases between. Germline V gene sequence: CDR1 SQVTM, CDR2 ANQGSEA. The CDR3 loop is CSVDAGPYEQYF. The CDR3 coding sequence is TGCAGCGTTGACGCCGGACCCTACGAGCAGTACTTC.

This chain joins TRBV5-6 and TRBJ1-1; 8 bases are shared with TRBD1. V shed 2 bases, J shed 6 bases, and the junction held 3 bases outside the gene matches. The length of the CDR3 is 13 residues. Per the germline V gene, CDR1 is SGHDT and CDR2 is YYEEEE. In DNA, the CDR3 is TGTGCCAGCAGCTTTGGACAGGGCCCTGAAGCTTTCTTT. Protein sequence: CASSFGQGPEAFF.